This T cell receptor (beta chain) came from a study of blood T cell repertoires in COVID-19. Study overall: Whether acute or convalescent, the COVID-19 samples came from the United States, Italy and Spain. The analysed material was cDNA or gDNA that came from T cells, B-cell-depleted T cells, or PBMCs.

In the authors' methods: Amplification of reference gene primers was used by the study to estimate nucleated cell counts. TCRdb's table, derived via immunoSEQ multiplex PCR, lists solely in-frame clones and lacks some. Clonal size and the V and J genes are those of that table, whereas D and trimming came from the DNA. The repertoire consists of over 40,000 clones, with roughly 84% occurring once and the leading ten covering under 9%. Looked up from germline, CDR1 is SGHRS and CDR2 is YFSETQ. Between the trimmed V and J ends, which lost 2 bases and 5 bases, there was a span of 7 bases. CDR3 length: 13 amino acids.

The rearrangement links TRBV5-1 to TRBJ2-2, with a weak D call TRBD1 (6 bases). This receptor was obtained from a human donor in a cohort sampled during active COVID-19. Sequenced: peripheral blood. CDR3 DNA sequence: TGCGCCAGCAGCTTACAGGGTACCGGGGAGCTGTTTTTT. Protein product: CASSLQGTGELFF.